The T cell receptor (beta chain) described here comes from a study of T-cell memory formation after mild COVID-19. V was clipped by 4 bases and J by 0 bases, with 9 bases between them. The CDR3 has 15 residues. Per germline, CDR1 SNHLY and CDR2 FYNNEI. Via MiXCR, TCRdb re-called the 5' RACE reads, giving one row per CDR3 protein. The sample consists of hundreds of thousands of distinct CDR3 sequences, about a sixth of them appearing once. The chain joins TRBV2 to TRBJ2-2; D is possibly TRBD1 or TRBD2 (5 bases each). The origin of this receptor is a man between 18 and 29 years old who had mild COVID-19 (a few samples of this study predate the infection). Cell type and time point are not known. The sequenced sample consisted of PBMCs or a T cell subset sorted from them (not recorded which). The CDR3 loop is CASSVGTSNTGELFF. DNA of the CDR3: TGTGCCAGCAGTGTTGGGACGTCGAACACCGGGGAGCTGTTTTTT.